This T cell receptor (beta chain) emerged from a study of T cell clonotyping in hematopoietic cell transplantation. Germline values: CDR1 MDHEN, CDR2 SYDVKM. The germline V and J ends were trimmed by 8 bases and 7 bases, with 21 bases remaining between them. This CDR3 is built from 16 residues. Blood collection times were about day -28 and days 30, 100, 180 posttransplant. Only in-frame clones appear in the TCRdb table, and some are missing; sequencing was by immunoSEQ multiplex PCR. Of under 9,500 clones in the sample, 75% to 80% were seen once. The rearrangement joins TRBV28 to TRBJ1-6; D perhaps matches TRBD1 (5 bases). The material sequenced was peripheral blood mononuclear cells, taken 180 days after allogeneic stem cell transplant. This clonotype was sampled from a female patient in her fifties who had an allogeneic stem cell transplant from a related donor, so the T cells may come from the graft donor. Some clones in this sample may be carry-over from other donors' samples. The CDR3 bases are TGTGCCAGCGTTCCTTCCGCAGGGAGAAGAAATTCACCCCTCCACTTT. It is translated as CASVPSAGRRNSPLHF.